This T cell receptor beta chain was captured in a study of CD8 T cells in Susac syndrome. On the study more broadly: Among the Susac syndrome patients who underwent sequencing, roughly six had clinically active disease, while about eight of them were in remission.

The CDR3 is made up of 13 amino acids. V was shortened by 2 bases and J by 3 bases, with 4 bases between the two germline ends. Random hexamers served to reverse transcribe roughly 0.45 to 1 ug RNA. TCRdb re-derived calls from the immunoSEQ multiplex PCR reads in MiXCR, one entry per CDR3 protein. The top ten clones hold approximately 0.1% of a sample with about 190,000 distinct CDR3 sequences, nearly 97% of them seen once. Under recently defined diagnostic criteria, the patients with Susac syndrome qualified as having definite or probable disease. The clonotype originates from a human donor with Susac syndrome. The chain employs TRBV12-3 or TRBV12-4 and TRBJ2-2, with D hard to call. Sequenced: CD4+ T cells from PBMCs. CDR3 sequence: CASSLLDTGELFF. The CDR3 DNA reads as TGTGCCAGCAGTTTATTGGACACCGGGGAGCTGTTTTTT.